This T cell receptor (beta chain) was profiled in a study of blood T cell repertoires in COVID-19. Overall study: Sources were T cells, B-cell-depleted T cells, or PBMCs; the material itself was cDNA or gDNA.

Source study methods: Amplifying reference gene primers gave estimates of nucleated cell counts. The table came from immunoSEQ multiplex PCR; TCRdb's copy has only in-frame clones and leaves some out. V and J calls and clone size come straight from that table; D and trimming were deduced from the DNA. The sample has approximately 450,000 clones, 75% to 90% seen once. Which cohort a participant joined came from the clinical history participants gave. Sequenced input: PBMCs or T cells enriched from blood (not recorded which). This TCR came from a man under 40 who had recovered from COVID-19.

CDR3 loop: CASSLGTGSRPEAFF. CDR3 bases: TGCGCCAGCAGCTTGGGGACAGGGTCTAGACCTGAAGCTTTCTTT. The J gene is TRBJ1-1, the V gene TRBV5-1, with 8 bases that match TRBD1. The germline CDR1 and CDR2 sequences are SGHRS and YFSETQ. The CDR3 is 15 residues long. V trimming: 0 bases; J trimming: 6 bases; junction bases outside the gene matches: 7.